The source of this TCR beta chain is a study of blood T cell repertoires in COVID-19. At the level of the study: The origin of the acute and convalescent COVID-19 samples was the United States, Italy and Spain.

V was cut by 3 bases and J by 2 bases, with 16 bases left in between. Germline CDR1 and CDR2: KGHSH and LQKENI. This CDR3 has 17 residues. Methods used by the authors: Amplification with reference gene primers provided the estimates of nucleated cell counts. This table comes from immunoSEQ multiplex PCR, and its TCRdb copy is limited to in-frame clones, with some not included. The DNA gave D and trimming, while V, J and clone size come from that table. The data hold about 58,000 clones, with 89% observed a single time. The sample consisted of peripheral blood. V is TRBV18 and J is TRBJ2-2, with D perhaps TRBD1 (6 bases). The clonotype was recovered from a woman in her fifties or sixties with active COVID-19. The CDR3 region is CASSPSTRGTNTGELFF. The CDR3 bases are TGTGCCAGCTCACCTAGTACCAGGGGTACCAACACCGGGGAGCTGTTTTTT.